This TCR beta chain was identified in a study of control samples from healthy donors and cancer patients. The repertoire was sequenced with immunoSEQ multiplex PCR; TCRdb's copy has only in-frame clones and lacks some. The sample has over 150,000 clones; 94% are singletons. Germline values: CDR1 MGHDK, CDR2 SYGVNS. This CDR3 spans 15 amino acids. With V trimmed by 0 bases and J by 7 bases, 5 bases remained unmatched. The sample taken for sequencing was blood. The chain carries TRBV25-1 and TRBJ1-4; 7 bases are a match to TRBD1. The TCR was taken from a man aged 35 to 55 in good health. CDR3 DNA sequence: TGTGCCAGCAGTGAATACCAGGGGGATAGTGAAAAACTGTTTTTT. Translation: CASSEYQGDSEKLFF.